This is a list of T cell receptor beta chains from one sample in a study of Ad26.COV2.S vaccination and SARS-CoV-2 variants. The assay was immunoSEQ multiplex PCR, and TCRdb's table has in-frame clones only and misses some. Here the sample spans under 95,000 clones, roughly 84% being singletons. The sample was peripheral blood, taken after recovery from COVID-19. The source of these receptors is a human donor who had recovered from COVID-19. CDR3s include the opening cysteine and the closing phenylalanine or tryptophan. A D gene is named only where the DNA matches it firmly. Only part of the rows carry a size: once, few, many, or a class if the clone is expanded.

d_gene	v_gene	abundance	j_gene	CDR3aa	CDR3nt
-	TRBV5-6	-	TRBJ1-1	CASSLAYRDGDTEAFF	TGTGCCAGCAGCTTGGCCTACAGGGATGGGGACACTGAAGCTTTCTTT
-	TRBV3-1/TRBV3-2	-	TRBJ2-7	CASSQGTPEQYF	TGTGCCAGCAGCCAAGGGACTCCCGAGCAGTACTTC
-	TRBV7-2	once	TRBJ2-1	CASSLGWLAPNEQFF	TGTGCCAGCAGCTTAGGGTGGCTAGCTCCTAATGAGCAGTTCTTC
-	TRBV2	-	TRBJ2-3	CASSGTGGVSTDTQYF	TGTGCCAGCAGTGGGACTGGCGGGGTTAGCACAGATACGCAGTATTTT
TRBD2	TRBV28	once	TRBJ2-7	CASSFRRAGEPYEQYF	TGTGCCAGCAGTTTCCGACGAGCGGGAGAACCCTACGAGCAGTACTTC
TRBD2	TRBV6-2/TRBV6-3	-	TRBJ2-1	CASSTSGSYNEQFF	TGTGCCAGCAGTACTAGCGGGAGCTACAATGAGCAGTTCTTC
TRBD2	TRBV2	-	TRBJ2-3	CASPLAGGLSSTDTQYF	TGTGCCAGCCCACTAGCGGGAGGGCTCTCTAGCACAGATACGCAGTATTTT
-	TRBV6-2/TRBV6-3	once	TRBJ2-1	CASSYSAWAIQSYNEQFF	TGTGCCAGCAGTTACTCCGCTTGGGCTATCCAGTCCTACAATGAGCAGTTCTTC
-	TRBV27	-	TRBJ2-5	CASSRKGETQYF	TGTGCCAGCAGCCGAAAGGGGGAGACCCAGTACTTC
TRBD2	TRBV9	-	TRBJ2-7	CASSVGGRNSEQYF	TGTGCCAGCAGCGTAGGCGGGAGAAATTCCGAGCAGTACTTC
TRBD1	TRBV19	-	TRBJ1-4	CASSRTGGNEKLFF	TGTGCCAGTAGTAGGACAGGGGGAAATGAAAAACTGTTTTTT
-	TRBV14	-	TRBJ2-7	CASSQENFRLQYF	TGTGCCAGCAGCCAAGAGAATTTCCGGCTGCAGTACTTC
-	TRBV6-5	once	TRBJ1-2	CASRPGDSYGYTF	TGTGCCAGCAGGCCCGGAGATTCCTATGGCTACACCTTC
-	TRBV20-1	-	TRBJ1-6	CSAGDLLSSYNSPLHF	TGCAGTGCTGGTGACCTTCTGAGCTCCTATAATTCACCCCTCCACTTT
-	TRBV19	-	TRBJ2-2	CASRKDRDTGELFF	TGTGCCAGTAGGAAGGACAGAGACACCGGGGAGCTGTTTTTT
-	TRBV25-1	once	TRBJ1-3	CASSLMGGGNTIYF	TGTGCCAGCAGTTTGATGGGTGGGGGAAACACCATATATTTT
-	TRBV5-4	-	TRBJ2-2	CASSFRTVLSNTGELFF	TGTGCCAGCAGCTTCAGGACTGTCCTATCGAACACCGGGGAGCTGTTTTTT
-	TRBV7-2	-	TRBJ1-1	CASSFNTNTEAFF	TGTGCCAGCAGCTTTAATACAAACACTGAAGCTTTCTTT
TRBD1	TRBV5-8	-	TRBJ1-5	CASTFWTGRNQPQHF	TGTGCCAGCACCTTTTGGACAGGACGCAATCAGCCCCAGCATTTT
-	TRBV19	-	TRBJ2-1	CASSMILSNEQFF	TGTGCCAGTAGTATGATACTATCCAATGAGCAGTTCTTC
-	TRBV5-4	few	TRBJ1-5	CASSVDLNSNQPQHF	TGTGCCAGCAGCGTAGACCTGAATAGCAATCAGCCCCAGCATTTT
-	TRBV2	-	TRBJ1-1	CASSEQGLAEAFF	TGTGCCAGCAGTGAGCAGGGGTTGGCTGAAGCTTTCTTT
TRBD2	TRBV28	-	TRBJ2-1	CASKWTGLAGVPYNEQFF	TGTGCCAGCAAATGGACTGGATTAGCGGGAGTGCCGTACAATGAGCAGTTCTTC
TRBD2	TRBV5-1	many	TRBJ2-1	CASTPYGTSGRDEQFF	TGCGCCAGCACGCCATATGGGACTAGCGGGCGCGATGAGCAGTTCTTC
TRBD2	TRBV19	-	TRBJ2-1	CASSTRSGRSYNEQFF	TGTGCCAGTAGTACTCGAAGCGGGAGGTCCTACAATGAGCAGTTCTTC
-	TRBV28	-	TRBJ1-1	CASSTLVGTEAFF	TGTGCCAGCAGTACGTTGGTAGGAACTGAAGCTTTCTTT
-	TRBV18	-	TRBJ2-1	CASSPSRVFHNEQFF	TGTGCCAGCTCACCCTCCAGGGTATTCCACAATGAGCAGTTCTTC